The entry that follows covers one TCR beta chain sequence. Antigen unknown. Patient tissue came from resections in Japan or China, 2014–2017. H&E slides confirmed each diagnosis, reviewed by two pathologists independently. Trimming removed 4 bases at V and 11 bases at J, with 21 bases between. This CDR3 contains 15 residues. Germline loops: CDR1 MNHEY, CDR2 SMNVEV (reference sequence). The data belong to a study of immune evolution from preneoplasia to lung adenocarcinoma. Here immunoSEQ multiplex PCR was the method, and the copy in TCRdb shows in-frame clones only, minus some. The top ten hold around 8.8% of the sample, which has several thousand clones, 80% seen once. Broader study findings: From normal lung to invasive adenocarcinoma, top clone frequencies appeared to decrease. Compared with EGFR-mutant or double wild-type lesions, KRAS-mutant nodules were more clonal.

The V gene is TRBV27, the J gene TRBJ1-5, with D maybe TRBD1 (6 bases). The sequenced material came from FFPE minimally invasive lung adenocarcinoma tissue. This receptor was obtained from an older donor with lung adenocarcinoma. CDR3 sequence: CASSSIQGGVRTQHF. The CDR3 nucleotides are TGTGCCAGCAGTTCCATACAGGGCGGTGTGCGGACCCAGCATTTT.